The source of this TCR beta chain is a study of T cell changes during pregnancy in multiple sclerosis. V lost 8 bases and J 3 bases, leaving 11 bases between the germline ends. CDR1 is SNHLY and CDR2 is FYNNEI in the germline V gene. The CDR3 length is 13 residues. The protocol was immunoSEQ multiplex PCR, while the TCRdb copy is restricted to in-frame clones and leaves out a portion. The sample has fewer than 140,000 clones, 91% seen once. The source material was peripheral blood, sampled before pregnancy. V and J are TRBV2 and TRBJ1-5; no definite D call. The receptor was derived from a female donor with multiple sclerosis, enrolled in a pregnancy study. The CDR3: CASVPGFNQPQHF. The CDR3 DNA sequence: TGTGCCAGCGTTCCGGGGTTCAATCAGCCCCAGCATTTT.